Described below is a single TCR beta chain sequence and its context. Its recognized antigen is unknown. No per-base quality is available; no much larger clone lies one base away. From cysteine to phenylalanine, the CDR3 is 14 amino acids long. The kept DNA is CDR3 alone, 42 bases in frame from the first base. V drops 0 bases and J drops 6 bases, leaving 12 bases in between. Via the germline V gene, CDR1 is SGDLS and CDR2 YYNGEE. The data were taken from a study of CD8 T cells in ankylosing spondylitis (dated 2017 in TCRdb). Background on the whole study: To find TCR variants linked to disease, the study profiled T cell receptor beta repertoires in ankylosing spondylitis patients and healthy donors. The whole study cohort included over 85 healthy donors and under 30 ankylosing spondylitis patients. Peripheral blood was sampled, and synovial fluid was additionally collected from ankylosing spondylitis patients. The paper's findings and limits, for the study overall: Blood from ankylosing spondylitis patients appeared to be characterized by a TCR beta motif made up of 8 or 9 highly homologous amino acid variants. Some motif variants had previously been reported in the synovial fluid and blood of reactive arthritis patients, which suggests shared mechanisms of disease initiation. The disease-linked clones were reported as significantly enriched in matched synovial fluid samples from ankylosing spondylitis patients. In peripheral blood, the disease-linked clones were found at relatively low frequencies and had a CD8+ phenotype.

Data came from an Illumina HiSeq 2500. Quantitative 5'-RACE with molecular barcodes was the method used to prepare the TCR beta libraries. As for the original processing: A new computational method, built on a probabilistic model of VDJ rearrangement, was used to identify disease-linked TCR variants. TCRdb passed the public sequencing reads through fastp at Q25 and MiXCR, retaining productive beta sequences. Records with the same CDR3 protein are collapsed into one entry carrying the most frequent genes and DNA. TCRdb, not the authors, supplied the V and J calls. This sample has some 840,000 distinct CDR3 sequences in its table, and about 10% of those were observed once. The ten largest clonotypes hold 0.45% to 0.6% of the sample.

The sequenced material came from blood, either unsorted or a sorted T cell fraction (not recorded which). This clonotype was obtained from a male donor with ankylosing spondylitis. The chain is made from TRBV9 and TRBJ2-5, with TRBD2 perhaps the D gene, on 5 matching bases. CDR3 reads: CASSVELGWKTQYF. The nucleotide sequence reads as follows: TGTGCCAGCAGCGTAGAACTAGGGTGGAAGACCCAGTACTTC.